The 19 T cell receptor beta chains below come from one sample, sequenced in a study of T cell responses to AZD1222 COVID-19 vaccine. The protocol was immunoSEQ multiplex PCR, while the TCRdb copy is restricted to in-frame clones and leaves out a portion. Found here are 110,000 to 150,000 clones, about 93% of them singletons; the top ten hold approximately 4.9%. The material sequenced was peripheral blood, taken on day 0 of AZD1222 vaccination. The receptors shown here come from an adult in good health.

The rearrangement joins TRBV25-1 to TRBJ1-1; D possibly corresponds to TRBD1 (5 bases). This CDR3 is 13 amino acids long. V was pared by 6 bases and J by 5 bases, with 13 bases between. The germline gives CDR1 MGHDK, CDR2 SYGVNS. The CDR3 is CASSVDRWTEAFF. In nucleotides, the CDR3 is TGTGCCAGCAGCGTCGACAGATGGACTGAAGCTTTCTTT. Based on the CDR3 plus reference TRBV25-1 and TRBJ1-1, the full variable domain is EADIYQTPRYLVIGTGKKITLECSQTMGHDKMYWYQQDPGMELHLIHYSYGVNSTEKGDLSSESTVSRIRTEHFPLTLESARPSHTSQYLCASSVDRWTEAFFGQGTRLTVV.

This chain joins TRBV11-2 and TRBJ1-1; 7 positions agree with TRBD1. The germline V gene has CDR1 SGHAT and CDR2 FQNNGV. The ends lost 2 bases at V and 3 bases at J; junction bases unmatched: 6. The length of the CDR3 is 15 residues. The CDR3 DNA sequence: TGTGCCAGCAGCTTATCCCAGGACAGGTACACTGAAGCTTTCTTT. The encoded protein is CASSLSQDRYTEAFF. Complete variable domain (other parts from reference TRBV11-2 and TRBJ1-1): EAGVAQSPRYKIIEKRQSVAFWCNPISGHATLYWYQQILGQGPKLLIQFQNNGVVDDSQLPKDRFSAERLKGVDSTLKIQPAKLEDSAVYLCASSLSQDRYTEAFFGQGTRLTVV.

The rearrangement links TRBV6-5 to TRBJ1-4, with no clear D. Trimming shortened V by 2 bases and J by 1 base, and 11 bases separated the two germline ends. The CDR3 is 16 amino acids. The germline CDR1 and CDR2 sequences are MNHEY and SVGAGI. The CDR3 DNA reads TGTGCCAGCAGTTACCGCTTGGTAGGAACTAATGAAAAACTGTTTTTT. It codes for CASSYRLVGTNEKLFF.

The CDR3 reads CASSDPGGKTSGIPNEQFF. The CDR3 nucleotides read TGTGCCAGCAGTGATCCGGGGGGGAAGACTAGCGGGATACCCAATGAGCAGTTCTTC. J is TRBJ2-1 and V is TRBV2, with 11 bases matching TRBD2. The CDR3 totals 19 residues. The V and J ends lost 3 bases and 6 bases, in that order; junction bases with no gene match: 16. Germline loops: CDR1 SNHLY, CDR2 FYNNEI.

The chain couples TRBV20-1 to TRBJ2-7; D might be TRBD2 (5 bases). The CDR3 is made up of 13 amino acids. The germline gives CDR1 DFQATT, CDR2 SNEGSKA (reference sequence). V was cut by 6 bases and J by 1 base, with 13 bases left in between. In nucleotides, the CDR3 is TGCAGTGCCAGTAGCGTAACTTCCTACGAGCAGTACTTC. Amino acid sequence: CSASSVTSYEQYF.

This clone appeared once. The chain recombines TRBV15 with TRBJ2-3, with 8 bases that match TRBD2. This CDR3 spans 14 amino acids. Germline V gives CDR1 LNHNV, CDR2 YYDKDF (reference sequence). V was clipped by 5 bases and J by 6 bases; unmatched bases: 7. The CDR3 loop reads CATSLILAADTQYF. DNA of the CDR3: TGTGCCACCAGCTTAATACTAGCGGCCGATACGCAGTATTTT.

The chain employs TRBV11-2 and TRBJ2-1; D unclear. From germline, CDR1 is SGHAT and CDR2 FQNNGV. The CDR3 contains 12 residues. Trimming pared 1 base from V and 13 bases from J, leaving 11 bases between. In nucleotides, the CDR3 is TGTGCCAGCAGCTTAGTGTCCAGTAGTCAGTTCTTC. Protein product: CASSLVSSSQFF.

The V gene is TRBV2, the J gene TRBJ2-1, with 8 bases aligning to TRBD2. The germline gives CDR1 SNHLY, CDR2 FYNNEI. The CDR3 contains 17 residues. Germline trimming cut 3 bases from V and 3 bases from J; bases unmatched to any gene: 10. The CDR3 here is CASSDTSSGGYYNEQFF. In DNA, the CDR3 is TGTGCCAGCAGTGACACAAGCTCGGGAGGGTACTACAATGAGCAGTTCTTC. Together with reference TRBV2 and TRBJ2-1, the CDR3 gives the full variable domain: EPEVTQTPSHQVTQMGQEVILRCVPISNHLYFYWYRQILGQKVEFLVSFYNNEISEKSEIFDDQFSVERPDGSNFTLKIRSTKLEDSAMYFCASSDTSSGGYYNEQFFGPGTRLTVL.

The chain links TRBV6-5 to TRBJ1-4; D may be TRBD1 (6 bases). Germline assignment: CDR1 MNHEY and CDR2 SVGAGI. The V gene lost 2 bases and the J gene lost 7 bases, with 11 bases spanning the gap. This CDR3 comprises 14 residues. The CDR3 region has the DNA TGTGCCAGCAGTTACAGGGGCAGGGGTGAAAAACTGTTTTTT. Its protein is CASSYRGRGEKLFF.

The chain employs TRBV28 and TRBJ2-1; no clear D. The germline V and J ends were trimmed by 5 bases and 0 bases, with 11 bases remaining between them. This CDR3 is built from 15 residues. In germline, CDR1 is MDHEN, CDR2 SYDVKM. The CDR3 is CASSLRGFSYNEQFF. The CDR3 nucleotides are TGTGCCAGCAGTCTCCGTGGGTTCTCCTACAATGAGCAGTTCTTC.

This clone was seen only a few times. The chain links TRBV28 to TRBJ1-5; D is ambiguous. V was trimmed by 7 bases and J by 4 bases, leaving 14 bases between them. CDR1 and CDR2 from the germline V gene are MDHEN and SYDVKM. The CDR3 covers 14 residues. The CDR3 region has the DNA TGTGCCAGCACCTACCCCGGAGGGAATCAGCCCCAGCATTTT. The encoded protein is CASTYPGGNQPQHF.

CDR3 loop: CASSEGMSGRGSTYEQYF. The CDR3 nucleotides read TGTGCCAGCAGTGAAGGGATGAGCGGGAGGGGATCCACGTACGAGCAGTACTTC. The chain employs TRBV6-1 and TRBJ2-7; 10 bases align to TRBD2. CDR1 and CDR2 from the germline V gene are MNHNS and SASEGT. This CDR3 comprises 18 residues. Losses at the gene ends were 1 base for V and 4 bases for J; bases not matched to a gene: 13.

The V and J genes are TRBV28 and TRBJ2-1, with TRBD1 as a possible D gene (6 bases). The CDR3 contains 14 residues. Germline V gene data show CDR1 as MDHEN and CDR2 as SYDVKM. V was shortened by 2 bases and J by 5 bases, with 10 bases between the two germline ends. The CDR3 DNA sequence: TGTGCCAGCAGTTTAGGGGGACACGACAATGAGCAGTTCTTC. Encoded protein: CASSLGGHDNEQFF.

The chain links TRBV19 to TRBJ1-4, with D tentatively TRBD1 (5 bases). Germline-derived CDR1 and CDR2 are LNHDA and SQIVND (reference sequence). Trimming took off 5 bases at V and 8 bases at J, with 15 bases between the two ends. The CDR3 totals 14 residues. The chain's CDR3 is CASSLDRIDEKLFF. The CDR3 DNA sequence: TGTGCCAGTAGTCTCGACAGAATCGACGAAAAACTGTTTTTT.

The chain has TRBV27 and TRBJ1-1, with 8 bases fitting TRBD1. This CDR3 comprises 16 residues. Per germline, CDR1 MNHEY and CDR2 SMNVEV (reference sequence). V shed 0 bases and J 7 bases; nucleotides not matched to a gene: 10. CDR3 region: CASSLSGTHGQGEAFF. CDR3 DNA: TGTGCCAGCAGTTTATCGGGGACACATGGACAGGGTGAAGCTTTCTTT.

DNA for the CDR3: TGCGCCAGCAGCCCCAGATATACCGGGACTAGCGAACCCTACGAGCAGTACTTC. Translation: CASSPRYTGTSEPYEQYF. This chain links TRBV4-1 with TRBJ2-7; 10 nucleotides match TRBD2. Germline V gene sequence: CDR1 MGHRA, CDR2 YSYEKL. The CDR3 runs 18 residues. J gave up 2 bases and V 4 bases, and 14 bases lay outside the gene matches.

The chain employs TRBV21-1 and TRBJ1-1. TRBV21-1 is noted as a pseudogene. The CDR3 length is 16 residues. The CDR3 spells CASSKRVRHPNTEAFF. CDR3 nucleotides: TGTGCCAGCAGCAAAAGGGTCCGACATCCAAACACTGAAGCTTTCTTT.

The V gene is TRBV2, the J gene TRBJ2-3; 11 nucleotides align to TRBD2. CDR3 length: 14 amino acids. J gave up 3 bases and V 5 bases, and 1 base lay outside the gene matches. Germline loops: CDR1 SNHLY, CDR2 FYNNEI. CDR3 in amino acids: CASSWTSGTDTQYF. For the CDR3, the DNA is TGTGCCAGCAGTTGGACTAGCGGGACAGATACGCAGTATTTT.

The rearrangement joins TRBV18 to TRBJ1-5, with a weak D call TRBD1 (6 bases). V lost 2 bases and J lost 7, with 15 bases in between. Looked up from germline, CDR1 is KGHSH and CDR2 is LQKENI. This CDR3 spans 15 amino acids. The CDR3 here is CASSPVGGEGQPQHF. CDR3 coding DNA: TGTGCCAGCTCACCAGTGGGGGGCGAGGGGCAGCCCCAGCATTTT.